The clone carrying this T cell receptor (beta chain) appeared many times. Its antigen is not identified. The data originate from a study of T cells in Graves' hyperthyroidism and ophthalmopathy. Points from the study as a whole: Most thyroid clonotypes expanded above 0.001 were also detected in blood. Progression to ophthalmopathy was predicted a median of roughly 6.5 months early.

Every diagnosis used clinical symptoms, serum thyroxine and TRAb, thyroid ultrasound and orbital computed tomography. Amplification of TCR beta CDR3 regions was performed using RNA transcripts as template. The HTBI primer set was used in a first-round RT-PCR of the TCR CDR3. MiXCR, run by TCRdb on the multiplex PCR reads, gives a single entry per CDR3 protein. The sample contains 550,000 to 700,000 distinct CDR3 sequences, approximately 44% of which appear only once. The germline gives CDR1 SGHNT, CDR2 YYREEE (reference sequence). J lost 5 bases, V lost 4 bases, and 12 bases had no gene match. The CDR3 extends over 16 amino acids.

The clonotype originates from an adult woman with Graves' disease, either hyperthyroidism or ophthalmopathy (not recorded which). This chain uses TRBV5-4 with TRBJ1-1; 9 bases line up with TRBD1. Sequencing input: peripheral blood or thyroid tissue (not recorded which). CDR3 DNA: TGTGCCAGCAGCCGCCCCCTGGGACAGGGAGGAACTGAAGCTTTCTTT. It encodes CASSRPLGQGGTEAFF.